Listed below are T cell receptor beta chains from one sample, sequenced in a study of blood T cell repertoires in COVID-19. Data came from immunoSEQ multiplex PCR; TCRdb stores just in-frame clones and leaves some out. Among around 84,000 clones listed, 80% were seen once. The material sequenced was peripheral blood. The source of these receptors is a woman in her 40s with active or convalescent COVID-19. Both conserved end residues are part of each CDR3. The D gene is left open where the match is weak. Only some rows state a clone size, as once, few, many or a class for expanded clones.

D gene	V gene	J gene	clone size	CDR3 DNA	CDR3 protein
TRBD2	TRBV7-2	TRBJ2-2	few	TGTGCCAGCAGCAGACGGATACTAGCGGGGGGGTCCACCGGGGAGCTGTTTTTT	CASSRRILAGGSTGELFF
TRBD1	TRBV4-1	TRBJ1-4	.	TGCGCCAGCAGCCAGGAAAACAGGGGTCCTAATGAAAAACTGTTTTTT	CASSQENRGPNEKLFF
.	TRBV3-1/TRBV3-2	TRBJ2-3	.	TGTGCCAGCAGCCAAGTAGTGGATACGCAGTATTTT	CASSQVVDTQYF
.	TRBV6-5	TRBJ1-5	.	TGTGCCAGCAGGACCAGGGGCGATCAGCCCCAGCATTTT	CASRTRGDQPQHF
.	TRBV27	TRBJ1-1	few	TGTGCCAGCAGGGGACTGACGAACACTGAAGCTTTCTTT	CASRGLTNTEAFF
TRBD1	TRBV4-3	TRBJ2-7	once	TGCGCCAGCAGCCAAGTTTACAGGGGTTACGAGCAGTACTTC	CASSQVYRGYEQYF
TRBD2	TRBV7-9	TRBJ2-1	.	TGTGCCAGCAGCTTCCGGACTAGCGGGGGCCGGCGGCTATACAATGAGCAGTTCTTC	CASSFRTSGGRRLYNEQFF
TRBD1	TRBV7-6	TRBJ1-4	.	TGTGCCAGCAGTCAAGACAGGGGGAATGAAAAACTGTTTTTT	CASSQDRGNEKLFF
.	TRBV28	TRBJ1-2	.	TGTGCCAGCAGTCCACCAGGGTGGGAAGGCTACACCTTC	CASSPPGWEGYTF
.	TRBV4-1	TRBJ1-2	.	TGCGCCAGCAGCCATGGGGAGTATGGCTACACCTTC	CASSHGEYGYTF
.	TRBV2	TRBJ1-1	.	TGTGCCAGCAACGTACACCGGAACACTGAAGCTTTCTTT	CASNVHRNTEAFF
TRBD2	TRBV24-1	TRBJ2-5	once	TGTGCCACCAGTGATAGGCTAGCGGGCATGGAGACCCAGTACTTC	CATSDRLAGMETQYF
TRBD2	TRBV5-4	TRBJ2-6	.	TGTGCCAGCAGCCGGACTAGCGGGACTGGAGTAGCCGGGGCCAACGTCCTGACTTTC	CASSRTSGTGVAGANVLTF
.	TRBV18	TRBJ2-3	.	TGTGCCAGCAAACCGGGTCGAACCGGAGATACGCAGTATTTT	CASKPGRTGDTQYF
TRBD2	TRBV20-1	TRBJ2-1	.	TGCAGTGCTAGTGAACTAGCGGGATTCAATGAGCAGTTCTTC	CSASELAGFNEQFF
.	TRBV10-3	TRBJ2-7	.	TGTGCCATCTCGGCGGCGTCCTACGAGCAGTACTTC	CAISAASYEQYF
.	TRBV27	TRBJ1-5	.	TGTGCCAGCAGTCCCTCTACAGGGCACAATCAGCCCCAGCATTTT	CASSPSTGHNQPQHF
.	TRBV19	TRBJ1-5	.	TGTGCCAGTAGTAACTTCCGGGGAAATCAGCCCCAGCATTTT	CASSNFRGNQPQHF
.	TRBV11-1	TRBJ1-1	.	TGTGCCAGCAGCTTAGAGGTGAGGGCTGCTGAAGCTTTCTTT	CASSLEVRAAEAFF
.	TRBV10-3	TRBJ2-3	.	TGTGCCATCAGCGACCAGACAGACGCAAACACAGATACGCAGTATTTT	CAISDQTDANTDTQYF
.	TRBV6-5	TRBJ1-1	.	TGTGCCAGCAGTTACTCAGGTCGGGTAGCTTTCTTT	CASSYSGRVAFF
TRBD2	TRBV11-2	TRBJ2-2	.	TGTGCCAGCAGCTTAGTTTTCCAACTAGCGGGGGTCTACACCGGGGAGCTGTTTTTT	CASSLVFQLAGVYTGELFF
.	TRBV7-9	TRBJ2-3	once	TGTGCCAGCAGCCTCAGCACAGATACGCAGTATTTT	CASSLSTDTQYF
.	TRBV3-1/TRBV3-2	TRBJ1-1	.	TGTGCCAGCAGCCTCCCGGGGAGGAGCACTGAAGCTTTCTTT	CASSLPGRSTEAFF
.	TRBV10-3	TRBJ2-7	.	TGTGCCATCAGTGAGACAGCTTACGAGCAGTACTTC	CAISETAYEQYF
.	TRBV7-9	TRBJ1-2	few	TGTGCCAGCAGCTTAGGGGAGTTCGGCTATGGCTACACCTTC	CASSLGEFGYGYTF
.	TRBV29-1	TRBJ2-5	.	TGCAGCGCCCTTTGGGGAGGAGAGACCCAGTACTTC	CSALWGGETQYF
TRBD2	TRBV7-9	TRBJ2-5	.	TGTGCCAGCAGCGGACTAGCGGGGGGGCTCGAGACCCAGTACTTC	CASSGLAGGLETQYF
TRBD1	TRBV7-9	TRBJ1-4	.	TGTGCCAGCAGCCCACAGGGGTCTAATGAAAAACTGTTTTTT	CASSPQGSNEKLFF
TRBD1	TRBV19	TRBJ1-2	.	TGTGCCAGTAGTATTAAGGGGGCGAACTATGGCTACACCTTC	CASSIKGANYGYTF
.	TRBV7-2	TRBJ2-1	.	TGTGCCAGCAGCTTGGGAGCGATCTCCTACAATGAGCAGTTCTTC	CASSLGAISYNEQFF
.	TRBV10-3	TRBJ1-5	.	TGTGCCACATCAGAACAGAATAATCAGCCCCAGCATTTT	CATSEQNNQPQHF
TRBD2	TRBV5-5	TRBJ2-1	.	TGTGCCAGCAGCTTGAACGGACTAGCGGGAGGGCGGCAGTTCTTC	CASSLNGLAGGRQFF
.	TRBV5-1	TRBJ2-5	.	TGCGCCAGCAGATCCGCCGGGAGCTACCAAGAGACCCAGTACTTC	CASRSAGSYQETQYF
.	TRBV5-4	TRBJ2-6	.	TGTGCCAGCAGCCTAAACTTTGGGGCCAACGTCCTGACTTTC	CASSLNFGANVLTF
.	TRBV9	TRBJ1-6	.	TGTGCCAGCAGCGCTAGCGGGGAGGTGAATTCACCCCTCCACTTT	CASSASGEVNSPLHF
.	TRBV12-3/TRBV12-4	TRBJ1-2	.	TGTGCCAGCAGTTCCCAGTACGGCTACACCTTC	CASSSQYGYTF
.	TRBV6-6	TRBJ2-7	.	TGTGCCAGCAGTTCACAGTTATACGAGCAGTACTTC	CASSSQLYEQYF
TRBD2	TRBV11-2	TRBJ2-7	.	TGTGCCAGCAGCCTAACCCTAGCGGGAGGGCCTCGGGAGCAGTACTTC	CASSLTLAGGPREQYF
TRBD1	TRBV7-9	TRBJ1-6	.	TGTGCCAGCAGCTTGGACAGGGTATCACCCCTCCACTTT	CASSLDRVSPLHF
TRBD1	TRBV7-2	TRBJ2-2	.	TGTGCCAGCAGCGCAAGGCCACAGGGGATAACCGGGGAGCTGTTTTTT	CASSARPQGITGELFF
.	TRBV10-3	TRBJ2-1	.	TGTGCCATCAGTGCCGCGCGGGGAGAACTTTACAATGAGCAGTTCTTC	CAISAARGELYNEQFF
TRBD2	TRBV4-1	TRBJ2-3	.	TGCGCCAGCAGCGCAACCGGGACTAGCGGGAGATATACGCAGTATTTT	CASSATGTSGRYTQYF
TRBD2	TRBV6-5	TRBJ2-5	.	TGTGCCAGCAGTCCATTGCGGGAGGTTGAGACCCAGTACTTC	CASSPLREVETQYF
TRBD2	TRBV5-1	TRBJ2-1	.	TGCGCCAGCAGCTTAGGGTGGGGGGGTTACAATGAGCAGTTCTTC	CASSLGWGGYNEQFF
.	TRBV4-1	TRBJ2-7	.	TGCGCCAGCAGCCAAGGGACAGTAGGTCCCTACGAGCAGTACTTC	CASSQGTVGPYEQYF
TRBD1	TRBV6-5	TRBJ1-6	.	TGTGCCAGCAGTCTTGACAGGGCGATGGGTTCACCCCTCCACTTT	CASSLDRAMGSPLHF
.	TRBV3-1/TRBV3-2	TRBJ1-2	.	TGTGCCAGCAGCCAGCGGGGGGGATCCCCCAATGGCTACACCTTC	CASSQRGGSPNGYTF
TRBD1	TRBV28	TRBJ2-6	.	TGTGCCAGCAGTTTCGCCCTGGGGACAGCCTTCTCTGGGGCCAACGTCCTGACTTTC	CASSFALGTAFSGANVLTF
TRBD1	TRBV10-3	TRBJ2-3	few	TGTGCCATCAGCCCGGGACAGGGGACCACAGATACGCAGTATTTT	CAISPGQGTTDTQYF
.	TRBV5-1	TRBJ1-2	.	TGCGCCAGCAGCTCCGACTCACAGGGACACTATGGCTACACCTTC	CASSSDSQGHYGYTF
TRBD1	TRBV7-2	TRBJ1-2	few	TGTGCCAGCAGCTTGGACAGGGTGAGGGGAGGCTACACCTTC	CASSLDRVRGGYTF
.	TRBV15	TRBJ1-5	.	TGTGCCACCAGCAGAGCTTATAGCAATCAGCCCCAGCATTTT	CATSRAYSNQPQHF
.	TRBV7-2	TRBJ1-5	.	TGTGCCAGCAGCTTCAAGGCGGAGGGCAATCAGCCCCAGCATTTT	CASSFKAEGNQPQHF